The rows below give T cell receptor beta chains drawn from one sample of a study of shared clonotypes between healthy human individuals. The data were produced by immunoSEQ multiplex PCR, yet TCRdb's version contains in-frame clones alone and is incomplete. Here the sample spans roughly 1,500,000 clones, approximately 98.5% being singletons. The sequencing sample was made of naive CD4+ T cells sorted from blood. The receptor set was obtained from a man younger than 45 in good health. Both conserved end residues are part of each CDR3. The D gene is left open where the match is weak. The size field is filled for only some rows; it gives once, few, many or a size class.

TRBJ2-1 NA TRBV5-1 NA CASSFSGTSYNEQFF TGCGCCAGCAGCTTTTCAGGGACCTCCTACAATGAGCAGTTCTTC
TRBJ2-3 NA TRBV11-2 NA CASSLASGSYGDTQYF TGTGCCAGCAGCTTAGCTTCCGGGAGCTATGGAGATACGCAGTATTTT
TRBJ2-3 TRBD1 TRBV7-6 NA CASSFRDRTTDTQYF TGTGCCAGCAGCTTCCGGGACAGGACCACAGATACGCAGTATTTT
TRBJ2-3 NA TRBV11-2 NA CASSPHSVRSFHGKTQYF TGTGCCAGCAGCCCCCATTCGGTCCGTTCTTTCCACGGGAAGACGCAGTATTTT
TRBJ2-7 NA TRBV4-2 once CASSQGGEGTYEQYF TGTGCCAGCAGCCAAGGGGGGGAAGGAACCTACGAGCAGTACTTC
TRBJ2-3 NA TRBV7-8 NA CASSLAAPTLGTDTQYF TGTGCCAGCAGCTTAGCCGCGCCTACCCTAGGCACAGATACGCAGTATTTT
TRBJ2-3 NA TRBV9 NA CASSRDGDTQYF TGTGCCAGCAGCCGAGACGGAGATACGCAGTATTTT
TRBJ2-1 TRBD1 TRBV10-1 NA CASSGTGNEQFF TGCGCCAGCAGTGGGACAGGGAATGAGCAGTTCTTC
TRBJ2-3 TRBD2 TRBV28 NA CASSNLGEGPTDTQYF TGTGCCAGCAGTAATCTGGGGGAGGGCCCGACAGATACGCAGTATTTT
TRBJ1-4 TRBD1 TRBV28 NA CASSPPTGGAEKLFF TGTGCCAGCAGTCCTCCGACAGGGGGTGCGGAAAAACTGTTTTTT
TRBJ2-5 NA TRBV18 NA CASSPQRETQYF TGTGCCAGCTCACCGCAGAGAGAGACCCAGTACTTC
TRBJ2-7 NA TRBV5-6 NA CASSLTDGLISYEQYF TGTGCCAGCAGCCTTACGGACGGCTTGATCTCCTACGAGCAGTACTTC
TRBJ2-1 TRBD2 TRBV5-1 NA CASSSGLASHEQFF TGCGCCAGCAGCTCGGGACTAGCTAGCCATGAGCAGTTCTTC
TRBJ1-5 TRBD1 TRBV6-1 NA CASIPGQGLRQPQHF TGTGCCAGCATCCCGGGACAGGGGCTTCGGCAGCCCCAGCATTTT
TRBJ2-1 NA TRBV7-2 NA CASSERTGLSYNEQFF TGTGCCAGCAGCGAAAGAACAGGGCTCTCCTACAATGAGCAGTTCTTC
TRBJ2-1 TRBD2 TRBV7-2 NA CASSLIAGGKYNEQFF TGTGCCAGCAGCTTAATAGCGGGCGGGAAATACAATGAGCAGTTCTTC
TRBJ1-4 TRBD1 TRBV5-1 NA CASSAQGSEKLFF TGCGCCAGCAGCGCACAGGGGTCTGAAAAACTGTTTTTT
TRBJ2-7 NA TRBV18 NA CASSPGRPYEQYF TGTGCCAGCTCACCCGGGAGACCCTACGAGCAGTACTTC
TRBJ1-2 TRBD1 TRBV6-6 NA CASSYLQGAPYGYTF TGTGCCAGCAGTTACTTACAGGGGGCTCCCTATGGCTACACCTTC
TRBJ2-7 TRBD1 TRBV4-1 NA CASSQPTGSSYEQYF TGCGCCAGCAGCCAGCCGACAGGGAGCTCCTACGAGCAGTACTTC
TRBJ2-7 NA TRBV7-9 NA CASSPWGWEKSSYEQYF TGTGCCAGCAGCCCTTGGGGGTGGGAAAAGAGCTCCTACGAGCAGTACTTC
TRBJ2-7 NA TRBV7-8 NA CASSLYIGSSLLTSHEQYF TGTGCCAGCAGCTTATATATTGGGAGTTCGCTGCTGACGTCGCACGAGCAGTACTTC
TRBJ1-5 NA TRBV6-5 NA CASSPGLPSNQPQHF TGTGCCAGCAGCCCCGGGTTACCTAGCAATCAGCCCCAGCATTTT
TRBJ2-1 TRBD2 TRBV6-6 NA CATLAGAGYEQFF TGTGCCACCCTAGCGGGAGCCGGCTATGAGCAGTTCTTC
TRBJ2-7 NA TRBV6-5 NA CASSPRRGGYEQYF TGTGCCAGCAGCCCCCGGCGAGGGGGCTACGAGCAGTACTTC
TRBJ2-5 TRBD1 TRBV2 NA CASSEDRAKETQYF TGTGCCAGCAGTGAGGACAGGGCAAAAGAGACCCAGTACTTC
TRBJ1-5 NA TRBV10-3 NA CAISKDRVQPQHF TGTGCCATCAGTAAGGACAGAGTGCAGCCCCAGCATTTT
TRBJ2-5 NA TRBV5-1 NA CASSLSGLETQYF TGCGCCAGCAGCTTGAGTGGCCTGGAGACCCAGTACTTC
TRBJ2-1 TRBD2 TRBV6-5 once CASSPSGRGEQFF TGTGCCAGCAGCCCTAGCGGGAGGGGCGAGCAGTTCTTC
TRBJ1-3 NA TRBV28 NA CASSLPRGGNTIYF TGTGCCAGCAGTTTACCCAGGGGTGGAAACACCATATATTTT
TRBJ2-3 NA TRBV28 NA CASSWWAAGTDTQYF TGTGCCAGCAGCTGGTGGGCGGCCGGGACAGATACGCAGTATTTT
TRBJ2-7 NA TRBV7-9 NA CASSFAYEQYF TGTGCCAGCAGCTTTGCCTACGAGCAGTACTTC
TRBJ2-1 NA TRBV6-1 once CASSGRLAPYGRNEQFF TGTGCCAGCAGTGGTCGTCTAGCGCCTTACGGGCGCAATGAGCAGTTCTTC